This section outlines one T cell receptor (beta chain) sequence together with its context. The data were taken from a study of blood T cell repertoires in COVID-19. About the research overall: The United States, Italy and Spain supplied acute and convalescent COVID-19 samples. T cells, B-cell-depleted T cells, or PBMCs supplied cDNA or gDNA.

Per the original methods: Reference gene primers were amplified, and this amplification served to estimate nucleated cell counts. The table came from immunoSEQ multiplex PCR; TCRdb's copy has only in-frame clones and leaves some out. That table gives V, J and clone size, and the DNA gave D and trimming. The table lists under 300,000 clones, 65% to 90% of them singletons. Sequenced sample: peripheral blood. The sequence derives from a woman aged 35 to 49 who had recovered from COVID-19.

The CDR3 loop reads CASSYDGDEQYF. Here the CDR3 DNA reads TGCGCCAGCAGTTACGACGGGGACGAGCAGTACTTC. The gene calls are TRBV5-1 and TRBJ2-7; tentative D call: TRBD2 (5 bases). The CDR3 contains 12 residues. Trimming left V 5 bases short and J 5 bases short, with 11 bases between. CDR1 is SGHRS, CDR2 YFSETQ, per germline.